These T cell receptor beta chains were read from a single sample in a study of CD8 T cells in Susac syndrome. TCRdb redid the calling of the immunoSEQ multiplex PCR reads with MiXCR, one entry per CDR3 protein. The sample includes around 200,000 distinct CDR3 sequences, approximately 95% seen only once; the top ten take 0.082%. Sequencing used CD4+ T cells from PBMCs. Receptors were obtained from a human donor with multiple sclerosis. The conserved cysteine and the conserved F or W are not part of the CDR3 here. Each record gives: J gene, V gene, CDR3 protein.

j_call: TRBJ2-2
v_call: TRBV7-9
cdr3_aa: ASSLDGNTGELF

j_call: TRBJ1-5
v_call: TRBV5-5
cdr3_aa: ASSLEVPGAQPQH

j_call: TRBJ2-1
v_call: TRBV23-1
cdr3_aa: ASSQYTGGAYNEQF

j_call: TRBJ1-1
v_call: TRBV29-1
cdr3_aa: SVKRGRTEAF

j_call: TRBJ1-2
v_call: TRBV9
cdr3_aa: ASSVEGRGYT

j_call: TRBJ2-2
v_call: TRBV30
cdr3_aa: GSRRFAMNTGELF

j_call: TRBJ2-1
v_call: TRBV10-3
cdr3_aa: AIRSQGLGPYNEQF

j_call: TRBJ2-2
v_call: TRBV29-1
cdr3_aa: SVGLPAGELF

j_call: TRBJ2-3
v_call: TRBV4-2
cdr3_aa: ASSSEGASHRTDTQY

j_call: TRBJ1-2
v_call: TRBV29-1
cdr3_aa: SVQDRALYGYT

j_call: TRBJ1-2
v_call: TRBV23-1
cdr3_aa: ALGANYGYT

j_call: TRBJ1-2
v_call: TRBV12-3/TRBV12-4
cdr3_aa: ASSLTAYGYT

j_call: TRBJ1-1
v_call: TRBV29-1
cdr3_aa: SVGQFGTEAF

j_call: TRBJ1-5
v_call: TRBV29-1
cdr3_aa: SVYIREGSNQPQH

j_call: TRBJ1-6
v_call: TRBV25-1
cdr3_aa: ASSRGVTENSPLH

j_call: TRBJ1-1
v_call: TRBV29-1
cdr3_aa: SAILTGKTEAF

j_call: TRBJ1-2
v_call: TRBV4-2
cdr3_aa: ASSQWTNNYGYT

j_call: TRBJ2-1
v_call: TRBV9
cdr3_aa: ASSVAASSYNEQF

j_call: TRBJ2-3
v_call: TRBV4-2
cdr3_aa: ASSPGDSARDTQY

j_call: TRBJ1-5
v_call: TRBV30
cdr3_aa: AWSVVTGSTPQH

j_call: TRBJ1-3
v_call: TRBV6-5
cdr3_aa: ASSYASAAPGNTIY

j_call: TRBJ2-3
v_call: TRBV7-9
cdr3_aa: ASSAGLAGGSDTQY

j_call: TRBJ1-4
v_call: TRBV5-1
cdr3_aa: ASSLKATTNEKLF

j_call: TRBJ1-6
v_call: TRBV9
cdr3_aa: ASSYRDKGNSPLH

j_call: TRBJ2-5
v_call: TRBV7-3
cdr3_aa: ASSDGTSETQY

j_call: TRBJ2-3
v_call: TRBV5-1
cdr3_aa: ASSLGSGADTQY